The clone carrying this T cell receptor beta chain was found once. No antigen is known for it. The sample originates from a study of T cell responses to AZD1222 COVID-19 vaccine. Findings and caveats of the study: Nearly half of spike-specific TCRs reportedly target unmutated variant regions.

Produced via immunoSEQ multiplex PCR; TCRdb's table is partial and in-frame only. The repertoire holds about 140,000 clones, less than 95% seen once, with about 6.5% in the top ten. The V end lost 5 bases, the J end lost 10 bases, and 15 bases lay between the germline ends. CDR1 is SGHVS, CDR2 FQNEAQ, per germline. The CDR3 totals 13 residues. This TCR was recovered from an adult who received the AZD1222 COVID-19 vaccine. The source material was peripheral blood, sampled 28 days after the second AZD1222 dose. The chain recombines TRBV7-8 with TRBJ1-5, with D unresolved. Here the CDR3 DNA reads TGTGCCAGCAGCCCGACCCCCATCAGCCCCCAGCATTTT. Translation: CASSPTPISPQHF. Together with reference TRBV7-8 and TRBJ1-5, the CDR3 gives the full variable domain: GAGVSQSPRYKVAKRGQDVALRCDPISGHVSLFWYQQALGQGPEFLTYFQNEAQLDKSGLPSDRFFAERPEGSVSTLKIQRTQQEDSAVYLCASSPTPISPQHFGDGTRLSIL.